The 13 T cell receptor beta chains below were found in one sample sequenced in a study of T cells in Graves' hyperthyroidism and ophthalmopathy. RNA transcripts provided the source from which TCR beta CDR3 regions were amplified. The HTBI set primed first-round TCR CDR3 RT-PCR. Using its own MiXCR run on the multiplex PCR reads, TCRdb lists one record per CDR3 protein. The repertoire holds hundreds of thousands of distinct CDR3 sequences, 12% to 15% seen once, with roughly a tenth in the top ten. The sequencing sample was made of blood. The source is a woman aged 18 to 35 with Graves' hyperthyroidism.

This clonotype has at least ten counts. The rearrangement uses TRBV7-9 and TRBJ1-1; perhaps TRBD1 as D (5 bases). Germline CDR1 and CDR2: SEHNR and FQNEAQ (reference sequence). Trimming removed 5 bases from V and 1 base from J, with 11 bases in between. The CDR3 sequence is 14 residues long. The CDR3 DNA reads TGTGCCAGCAGCCCGACAGTTTGGAACACTGAAGCTTTCTTT. It encodes CASSPTVWNTEAFF.

This clonotype was observed a few times. This sequence joins TRBV24-1 and TRBJ2-1, with TRBD1 as a possible D gene (6 bases). The CDR3 is 15 amino acids. V was trimmed by 1 base and J by 9 bases, leaving 15 bases between them. CDR1 and CDR2 from the germline V gene are KGHDR and SFDVKD. The CDR3 DNA reads TGTGCCACCAGTGATTTCAGGGGCGGACTCAGTGAGCAGTTCTTC. Translation: CATSDFRGGLSEQFF.

This clonotype was recorded at least ten times. For the CDR3, the DNA is TGCAGTGCCCAACCACCCCAGTTCCAAGAGACCCAGTACTTC. It codes for CSAQPPQFQETQYF. The chain joins TRBV20-1 to TRBJ2-5; D gene unclear. Germline assignment: CDR1 DFQATT and CDR2 SNEGSKA (reference sequence). The V end lost 6 bases, the J end lost 1 base, and 15 bases lay between the germline ends. The length of the CDR3 is 14 residues.

This clonotype has a handful of counts. The junction differs from germline at one of its ends, possibly a read error. The V call is TRBV20-1, the J call TRBJ1-5; the D is unclear. This CDR3 comprises 13 residues. Germline CDR1 DFQATT, CDR2 SNEGSKA (reference sequence). As DNA, the CDR3 is TGCAGTGCTAGAGAGTTTGGCAATCAGCTCCAGCATTTT. It yields the protein CSAREFGNQLQHF.

V is TRBV11-3 and J is TRBJ1-2; tentatively, D is TRBD1 (5 bases). Germline V gene lookup returns CDR1 SGHNT and CDR2 YENEEA. The CDR3 consists of 14 residues. V lost 3 bases, J lost 4 bases, and 12 bases lay in between. Here the CDR3 reads CASSFGGDGYGYTF. CDR3 DNA sequence: TGTGCCAGCAGCTTTGGGGGAGACGGCTATGGCTACACCTTC.

The chain couples TRBV9 to TRBJ1-6; unclear D gene. The germline V and J ends were trimmed by 0 bases and 10 bases, with 11 bases remaining between them. The length of the CDR3 is 14 residues. CDR1 and CDR2 from the germline V gene are SGDLS and YYNGEE. The CDR3 sequence is CASSVEGRESPLHF. CDR3 sequence (DNA): TGTGCCAGCAGCGTAGAAGGGCGGGAGTCACCCCTCCACTTT.

As regards this clonotype: A much larger clone is a single base away; this may be a read error. This chain uses TRBV13 with TRBJ2-5; no clear D gene. The J call may be faulty, since TRBJ2-1 better matches the DNA end. CDR3 size: 12 residues. The germline V gene encodes CDR1 PRHDT and CDR2 FYEKMQ (reference sequence). Here the CDR3 DNA reads TGTGCCAGCAGCTCACGCGAAGAGACCCAGTTCTTC. It yields the protein CASSSREETQFF.

This clonotype was observed a few times. This chain uses TRBV10-3 with TRBJ1-4; D possibly corresponds to TRBD1 (6 bases). The CDR3 spans 14 residues. The germline V and J ends were trimmed by 5 bases and 1 base, with 8 bases remaining between them. Germline CDR1 and CDR2: ENHRY and SYGVKD. The CDR3 coding sequence is TGTGCCATCAGTCCGACAGGAACTAATGAAAAACTGTTTTTT. This translates into CAISPTGTNEKLFF.

At least ten counts were recorded for this clonotype. V gene TRBV4-1 combines with J gene TRBJ1-5; possible D gene TRBD1, 5 bases. Looked up from germline, CDR1 is MGHRA and CDR2 is YSYEKL. Trimming pared 4 bases from V and 0 bases from J, leaving 13 bases between. The CDR3 spans 16 residues. The CDR3 sequence is CASSPGTAYSNQPQHF. The CDR3 bases are TGCGCCAGCAGCCCTGGGACGGCTTATAGCAATCAGCCCCAGCATTTT.

Notes on this clonotype: A much larger clone sits a single nucleotide away, making a read error possible. The gene calls are TRBV2 and TRBJ2-7; 8 bases align to TRBD1. The J call may be mistaken, given a closer DNA end match to TRBJ2-1. Germline CDR1 SNHLY, CDR2 FYNNEI. The CDR3 is 14 residues long. CDR3 sequence: CASTIGTGYYEQFF. In nucleotides, the CDR3 is TGTGCCAGCACGATCGGGACAGGATATTACGAGCAGTTCTTC.

This clonotype has just a few counts. CDR3 amino acids: CSVEMPVETQYF. For the CDR3, the DNA is TGCAGCGTTGAGATGCCAGTGGAGACCCAGTACTTC. The genes are TRBV29-1 and TRBJ2-5; D not resolved. Looked up from germline, CDR1 is SQVTM and CDR2 is ANQGSEA. Trimming removed 3 bases from V and 5 bases from J, with 10 bases in between. The CDR3 is 12 amino acids.

This clonotype was detected only a few times. The V gene is TRBV20-1, the J gene TRBJ2-1; D might be TRBD1 (5 bases). This CDR3 comprises 13 residues. Trimming shortened V by 0 bases and J by 6 bases, and 9 bases separated the two germline ends. The germline V gene has CDR1 DFQATT and CDR2 SNEGSKA (reference sequence). In nucleotides, the CDR3 is TGCAGTGCTAGAGATGACAGATCCAATGAGCAGTTCTTC. As protein: CSARDDRSNEQFF.

The rearrangement links TRBV29-1 to TRBJ2-6, with 7 positions matching TRBD1. CDR1 is SQVTM, CDR2 ANQGSEA, per germline. V shed 5 bases, J shed 3 bases, and the junction held 4 bases outside the gene matches. This CDR3 region has 14 residues. This CDR3 reads CSVRTGRGANVLTF. Here the CDR3 DNA reads TGCAGCGTTAGGACAGGTCGTGGGGCCAACGTCCTGACTTTC.